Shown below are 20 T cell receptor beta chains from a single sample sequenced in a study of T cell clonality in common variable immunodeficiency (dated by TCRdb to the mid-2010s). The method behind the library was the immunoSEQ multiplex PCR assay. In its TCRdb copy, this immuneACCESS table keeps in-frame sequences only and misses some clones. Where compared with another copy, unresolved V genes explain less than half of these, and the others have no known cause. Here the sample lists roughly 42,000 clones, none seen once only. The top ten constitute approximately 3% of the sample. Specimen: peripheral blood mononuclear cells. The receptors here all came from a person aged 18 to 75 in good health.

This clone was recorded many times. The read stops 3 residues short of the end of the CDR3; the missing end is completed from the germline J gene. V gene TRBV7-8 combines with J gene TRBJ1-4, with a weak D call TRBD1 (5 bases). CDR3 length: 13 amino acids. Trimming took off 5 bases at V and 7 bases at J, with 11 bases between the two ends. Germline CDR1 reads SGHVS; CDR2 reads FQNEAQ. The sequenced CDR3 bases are TGTGCCAGCAGCCCAGGGTTCAGTGAAAAA. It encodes CASSPGFSEK. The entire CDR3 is CASSPGFSEKLFF.

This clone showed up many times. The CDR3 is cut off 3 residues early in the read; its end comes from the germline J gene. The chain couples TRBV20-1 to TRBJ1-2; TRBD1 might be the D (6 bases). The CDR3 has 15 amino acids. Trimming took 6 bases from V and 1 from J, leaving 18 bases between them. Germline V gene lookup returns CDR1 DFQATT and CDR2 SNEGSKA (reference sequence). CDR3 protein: CSARGGGPGNYGYTF. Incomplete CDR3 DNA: TGCAGTGCGCGAGGGGGGGGGCCGGGTAACTATGGC.

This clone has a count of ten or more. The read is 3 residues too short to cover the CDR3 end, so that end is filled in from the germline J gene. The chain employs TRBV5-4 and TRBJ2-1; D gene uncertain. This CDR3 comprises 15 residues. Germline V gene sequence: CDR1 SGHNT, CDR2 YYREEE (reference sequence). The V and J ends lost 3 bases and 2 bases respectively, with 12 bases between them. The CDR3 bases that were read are TGTGCCAGCAGCTATCCACCACCAGCCTACAATGAG. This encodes CASSYPPPAYNE. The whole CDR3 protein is CASSYPPPAYNEQFF.

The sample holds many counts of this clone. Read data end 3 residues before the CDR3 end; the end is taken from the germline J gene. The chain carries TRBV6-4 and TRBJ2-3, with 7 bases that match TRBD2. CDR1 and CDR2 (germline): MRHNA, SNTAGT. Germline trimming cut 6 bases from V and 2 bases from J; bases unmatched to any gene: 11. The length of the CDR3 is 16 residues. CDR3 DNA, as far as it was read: TGTGCCAGCAGCCAGGAGGAGGGACTACCCACAGATACG. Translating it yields CASSQEEGLPTDT. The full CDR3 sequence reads CASSQEEGLPTDTQYF.

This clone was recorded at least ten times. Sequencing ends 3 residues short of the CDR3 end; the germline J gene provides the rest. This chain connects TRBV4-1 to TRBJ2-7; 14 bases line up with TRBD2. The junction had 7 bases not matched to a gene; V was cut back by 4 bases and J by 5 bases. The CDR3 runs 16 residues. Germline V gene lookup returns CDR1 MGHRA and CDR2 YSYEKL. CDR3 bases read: TGCGCCAGCAGCCGCAGACTAGCGGGAGGGCTAGACGAG. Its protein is CASSRRLAGGLDE. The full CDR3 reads CASSRRLAGGLDEQYF.

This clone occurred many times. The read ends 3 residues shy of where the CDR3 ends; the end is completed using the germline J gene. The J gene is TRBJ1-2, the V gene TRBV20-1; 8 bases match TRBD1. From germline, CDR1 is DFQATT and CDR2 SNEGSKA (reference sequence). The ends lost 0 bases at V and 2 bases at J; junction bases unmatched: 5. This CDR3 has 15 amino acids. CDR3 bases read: TGCAGTGCTAGAGATATCGGGGACAGGAACTATGGC. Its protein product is CSARDIGDRNYG. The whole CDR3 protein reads CSARDIGDRNYGYTF.

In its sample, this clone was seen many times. The CDR3 bases that were read are TGTGCCAGTAGTATTACTCGACAGGGGGAAAACACTGAA. Encoded protein: CASSITRQGENTE. The CDR3, in full, reads CASSITRQGENTEAFF. The V call is TRBV19, the J call TRBJ1-1, with TRBD1 matching over 9 bases. The sequenced fragment ends 3 residues before the CDR3 boundary, so the rest is inferred from the germline J gene. Per germline, CDR1 LNHDA and CDR2 SQIVND (reference sequence). The CDR3 totals 16 residues. Trimming at V came to 3 bases and at J to 2 bases, leaving 7 bases not matched to a gene.

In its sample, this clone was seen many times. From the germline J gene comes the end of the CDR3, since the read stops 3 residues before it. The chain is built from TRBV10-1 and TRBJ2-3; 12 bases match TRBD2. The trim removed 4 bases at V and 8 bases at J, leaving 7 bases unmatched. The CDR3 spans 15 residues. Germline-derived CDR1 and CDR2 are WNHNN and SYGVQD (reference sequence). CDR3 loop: CASSGLAGVLGTQYF. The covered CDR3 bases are TGCGCCAGCAGTGGACTAGCGGGAGTCTTGGGTACG.

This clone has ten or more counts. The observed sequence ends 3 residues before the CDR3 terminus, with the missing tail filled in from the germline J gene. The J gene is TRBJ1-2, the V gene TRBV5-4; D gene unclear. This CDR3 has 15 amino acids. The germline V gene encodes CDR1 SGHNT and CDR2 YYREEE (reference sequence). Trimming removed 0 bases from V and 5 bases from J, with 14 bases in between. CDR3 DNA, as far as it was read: TGTGCCAGCAGCTTGGGCCTCGGGGTTCTATATGGC. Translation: CASSLGLGVLYG. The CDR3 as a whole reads CASSLGLGVLYGYTF.

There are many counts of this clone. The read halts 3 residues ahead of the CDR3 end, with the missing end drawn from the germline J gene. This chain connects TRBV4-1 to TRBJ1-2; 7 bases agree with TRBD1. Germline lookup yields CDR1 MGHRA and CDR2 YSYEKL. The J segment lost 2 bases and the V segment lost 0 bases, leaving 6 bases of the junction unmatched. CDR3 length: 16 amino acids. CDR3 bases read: TGCGCCAGCAGCCAAGAGGTGACAGGGACGAACTATGGC. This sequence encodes CASSQEVTGTNYG. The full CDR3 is CASSQEVTGTNYGYTF.

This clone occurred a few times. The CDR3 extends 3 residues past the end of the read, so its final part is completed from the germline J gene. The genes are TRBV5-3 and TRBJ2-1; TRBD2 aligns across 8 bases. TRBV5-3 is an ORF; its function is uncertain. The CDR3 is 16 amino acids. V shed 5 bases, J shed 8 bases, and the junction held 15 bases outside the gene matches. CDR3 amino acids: CARRRPRSGSIHEQFF. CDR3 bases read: TGTGCCAGAAGGCGCCCTAGGAGCGGGAGTATCCATGAG.

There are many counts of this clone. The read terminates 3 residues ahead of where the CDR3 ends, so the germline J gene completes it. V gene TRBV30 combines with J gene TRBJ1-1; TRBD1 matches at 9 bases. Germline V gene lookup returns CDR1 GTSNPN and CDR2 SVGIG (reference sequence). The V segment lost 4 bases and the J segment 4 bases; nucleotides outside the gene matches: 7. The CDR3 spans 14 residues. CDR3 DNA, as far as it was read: TGTGCCTGGATATTAGGGACAGGGTCCACTGAA. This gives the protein CAWILGTGSTE. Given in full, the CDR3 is CAWILGTGSTEAFF. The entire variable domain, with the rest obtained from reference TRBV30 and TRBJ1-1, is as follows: SQTIHQWPATLVQPVGSPLSLECTVEGTSNPNLYWYRQAAGRGLQLLFYSVGIGQISSEVPQNLSASRPQDRQFILSSKKLLLSDSGFYLCAWILGTGSTEAFFGQGTRLTVV.

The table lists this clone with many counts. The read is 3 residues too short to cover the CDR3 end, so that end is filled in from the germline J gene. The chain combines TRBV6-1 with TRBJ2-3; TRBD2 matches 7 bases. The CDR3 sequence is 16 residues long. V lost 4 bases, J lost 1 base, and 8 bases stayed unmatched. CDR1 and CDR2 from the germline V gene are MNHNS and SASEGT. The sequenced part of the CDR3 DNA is TGTGCCAGCAGTGCGTTGGCGCTAGCGGGCACAGATACG. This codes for CASSALALAGTDT. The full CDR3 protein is CASSALALAGTDTQYF.

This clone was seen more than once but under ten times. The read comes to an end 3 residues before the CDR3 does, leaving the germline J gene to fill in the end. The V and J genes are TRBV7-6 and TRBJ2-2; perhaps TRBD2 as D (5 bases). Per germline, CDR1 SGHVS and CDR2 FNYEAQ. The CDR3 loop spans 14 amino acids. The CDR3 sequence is CASSPRRQAEGLFF. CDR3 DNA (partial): TGTGCCAGCAGCCCCCGGCGCCAGGCCGAGGGG.

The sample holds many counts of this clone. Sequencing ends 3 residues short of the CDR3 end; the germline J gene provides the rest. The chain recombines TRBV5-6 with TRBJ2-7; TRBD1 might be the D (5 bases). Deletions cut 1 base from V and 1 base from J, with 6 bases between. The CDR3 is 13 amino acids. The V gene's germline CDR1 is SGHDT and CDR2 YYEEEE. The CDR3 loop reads CASSLYRSYEQYF. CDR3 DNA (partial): TGTGCCAGCAGCTTGTACAGGTCCTACGAG.

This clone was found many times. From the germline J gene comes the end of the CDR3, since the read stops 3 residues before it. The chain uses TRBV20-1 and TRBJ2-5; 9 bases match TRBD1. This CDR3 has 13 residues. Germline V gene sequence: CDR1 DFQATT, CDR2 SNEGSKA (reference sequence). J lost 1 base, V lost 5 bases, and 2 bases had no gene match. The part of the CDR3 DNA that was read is TGCAGTGCTCCGGGACAGGGCCAAGAGACC. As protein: CSAPGQGQET. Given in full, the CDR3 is CSAPGQGQETQYF.

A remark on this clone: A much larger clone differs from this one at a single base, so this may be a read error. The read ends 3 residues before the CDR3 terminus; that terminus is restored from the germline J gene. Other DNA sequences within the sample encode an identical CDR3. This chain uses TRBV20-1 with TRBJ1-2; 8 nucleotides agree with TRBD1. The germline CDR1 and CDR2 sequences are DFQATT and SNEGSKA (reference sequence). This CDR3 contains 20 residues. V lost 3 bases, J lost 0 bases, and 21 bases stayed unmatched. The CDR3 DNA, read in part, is TGCAGTGCTAGGGAGCTGGGGTCACGGGGACAGGTTCGATCTAACTATGGC. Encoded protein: CSARELGSRGQVRSNYG. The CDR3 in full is CSARELGSRGQVRSNYGYTF.

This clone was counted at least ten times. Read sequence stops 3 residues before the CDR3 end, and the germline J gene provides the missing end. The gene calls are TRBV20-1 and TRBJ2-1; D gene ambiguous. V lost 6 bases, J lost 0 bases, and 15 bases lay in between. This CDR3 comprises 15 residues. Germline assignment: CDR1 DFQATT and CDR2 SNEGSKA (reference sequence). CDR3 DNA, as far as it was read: TGCAGTGCCCAATCCCTAATTAGCTCCTACAATGAG. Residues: CSAQSLISSYNE. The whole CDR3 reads CSAQSLISSYNEQFF.

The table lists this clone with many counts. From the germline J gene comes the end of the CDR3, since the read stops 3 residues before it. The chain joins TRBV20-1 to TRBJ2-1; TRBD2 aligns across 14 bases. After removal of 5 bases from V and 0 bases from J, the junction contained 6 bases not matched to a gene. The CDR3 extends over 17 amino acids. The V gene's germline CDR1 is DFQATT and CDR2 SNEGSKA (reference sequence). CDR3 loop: CSARTSGRQSSYNEQFF. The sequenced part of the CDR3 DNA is TGCAGTGCTCGGACTAGCGGGAGGCAGAGCTCCTACAATGAG.

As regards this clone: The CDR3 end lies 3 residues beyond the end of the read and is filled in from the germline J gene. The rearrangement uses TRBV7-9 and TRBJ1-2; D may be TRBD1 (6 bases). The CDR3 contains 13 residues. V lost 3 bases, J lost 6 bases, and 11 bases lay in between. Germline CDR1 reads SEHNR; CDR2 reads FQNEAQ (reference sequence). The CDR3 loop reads CASSFAGVDGYTF. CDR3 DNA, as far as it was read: TGTGCCAGCAGCTTTGCAGGGGTAGATGGC.